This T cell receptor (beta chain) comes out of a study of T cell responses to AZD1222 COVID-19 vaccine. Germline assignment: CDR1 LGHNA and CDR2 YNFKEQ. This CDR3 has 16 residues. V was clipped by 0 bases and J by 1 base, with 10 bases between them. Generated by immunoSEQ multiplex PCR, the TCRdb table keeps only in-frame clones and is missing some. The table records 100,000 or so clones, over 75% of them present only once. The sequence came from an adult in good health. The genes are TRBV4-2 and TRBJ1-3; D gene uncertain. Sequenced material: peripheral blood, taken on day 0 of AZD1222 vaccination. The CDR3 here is CASSQEIGSSGNTIYF. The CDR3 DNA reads TGTGCCAGCAGCCAAGAAATAGGCAGTTCTGGAAACACCATATATTTT.